This entry lists 10 T cell receptor beta chains sequenced from one sample in a study of graft-versus-host responses after intestinal transplantation. Measured with immunoSEQ multiplex PCR; TCRdb has only the in-frame clones, and not every one. The data show some 86,000 clones, with 91% seen just once and approximately 0.1% held by the top ten. The antigens of these receptors remain unknown. This specimen was unstimulated CD4+ T cells sorted from spleen or lymph node cells, taken before intestinal transplant. These receptors originate from a human donor who received an intestinal transplant.

The chain combines TRBV7-2 with TRBJ2-5, with TRBD1 matching 10 bases. The J call could be wrong; TRBJ2-7 is a better fit for the DNA end. Germline V CDR1 and CDR2: SGHTA, FQGNSA. This CDR3 is built from 14 residues. The CDR3 reads CASSFDRGRNEQYF. CDR3 sequence (DNA): TGTGCCAGCAGTTTCGACAGGGGGCGGAACGAGCAGTACTTC.

The rearrangement joins TRBV28 to TRBJ1-4, with a possible D match to TRBD1 (5 bases). Germline V lookup: CDR1 MDHEN, CDR2 SYDVKM. V lost 6 bases to trimming and J lost 8 bases, with 16 bases between them. The CDR3 runs to 14 residues. In nucleotides, the CDR3 is TGTGCCAGCAGGGGACTGGGAATAGGCGAAAAACTGTTTTTT. Protein sequence: CASRGLGIGEKLFF.

This chain joins TRBV6-1 and TRBJ1-5; 7 bases are a match to TRBD1. The junction had 10 bases not matched to a gene; V was cut back by 2 bases and J by 15 bases. This CDR3 spans 13 amino acids. Germline V CDR1 and CDR2: MNHNS, SASEGT. The chain's CDR3 is CASSEIDRAVGHF. The CDR3 DNA reads as TGTGCCAGCAGTGAAATCGACAGGGCGGTAGGGCATTTT.

This clone appeared a single time. The chain carries TRBV5-4 and TRBJ2-7; TRBD2 is a possible D gene (5 bases). The CDR3 length is 15 residues. The V end lost 3 bases, the J end lost 0 bases, and 13 bases lay between the germline ends. CDR1 is SGHNT, CDR2 YYREEE, per germline (reference sequence). Here the CDR3 DNA reads TGTGCCAGCAGCTCCGGACTGAAGAACTCCTACGAGCAGTACTTC. It codes for CASSSGLKNSYEQYF. Using reference TRBV5-4 and TRBJ2-7 for the parts outside the CDR3, the full variable domain is ETGVTQSPTHLIKTRGQQVTLRCSSQSGHNTVSWYQQALGQGPQFIFQYYREEENGRGNFPPRFSGLQFPNYSSELNVNALELDDSALYLCASSSGLKNSYEQYFGPGTRLTVT.

The DNA of the CDR3 is TGTGCTAGTGGTTTGGCCGGGACAGGGAACACTGAAGCTTTCTTT. Translated, it gives CASGLAGTGNTEAFF. The chain combines TRBV12-5 with TRBJ1-1; 8 bases agree with TRBD1. Germline CDR1 LGHNT, CDR2 FRNRAP. The junction had 2 bases not matched to a gene; V was cut back by 1 base and J by 1 base. CDR3 length: 15 residues. Full variable domain (outside the CDR3, taken from reference TRBV12-5 and TRBJ1-1): DARVTQTPRHKVTEMGQEVTMRCQPILGHNTVFWYRQTMMQGLELLAYFRNRAPLDDSGMPKDRFSAEMPDATLATLKIQPSEPRDSAVYFCASGLAGTGNTEAFFGQGTRLTVV.

CDR3 DNA sequence: TGTGCCAGCAGCTTAAGAGGGGGGGCGAACACTGAAGCTTTCTTT. This encodes CASSLRGGANTEAFF. The rearrangement joins TRBV5-6 to TRBJ1-1, with a weak D call TRBD1 (6 bases). V was shortened by 2 bases and J by 1 base, with 12 bases between the two germline ends. Germline V gene lookup returns CDR1 SGHDT and CDR2 YYEEEE. This CDR3 is 15 amino acids long.

The rearrangement links TRBV4-1 to TRBJ1-5; D ambiguous. Germline CDR1 reads MGHRA; CDR2 reads YSYEKL. With 1 base removed from V and 5 bases from J, the gap between germline ends came to 12 bases. CDR3 size: 15 residues. The CDR3 region is CASSQGSQVYQPQHF. In nucleotides, the CDR3 is TGCGCCAGCAGCCAAGGAAGCCAGGTGTATCAGCCCCAGCATTTT.

The rearrangement uses TRBV5-1 and TRBJ2-5; TRBD2 is a possible D gene (5 bases). CDR3 size: 14 residues. Germline lookup yields CDR1 SGHRS and CDR2 YFSETQ. The V end was cut by 10 bases, the J end by 3 bases, with 19 bases between. In nucleotides, the CDR3 is TGCGCCTCAAACGTTGGGGTGAGGGAAGAGACCCAGTACTTC. Encoded protein: CASNVGVREETQYF.

The chain combines TRBV6-4 with TRBJ2-1; 13 bases are a match to TRBD2. CDR1 and CDR2 from the germline V gene are MRHNA and SNTAGT. V shed 1 base and J 7 bases; nucleotides not matched to a gene: 7. The CDR3 loop spans 17 amino acids. CDR3 sequence: CASSDFPGTSGVNEQFF. Here the CDR3 DNA reads TGTGCCAGCAGTGACTTCCCCGGGACTAGCGGGGTTAATGAGCAGTTCTTC.

J is TRBJ2-4 and V is TRBV7-2; D perhaps matches TRBD2 (7 bases). The CDR3 runs to 17 residues. Germline-derived CDR1 and CDR2 are SGHTA and FQGNSA. The V end lost 4 bases, the J end lost 1 base, and 17 bases lay between the germline ends. In DNA, the CDR3 is TGTGCCAGCAGCTACCGATACAGGGAGGGGGCCAAAAACATTCAGTACTTC. Amino acids: CASSYRYREGAKNIQYF.